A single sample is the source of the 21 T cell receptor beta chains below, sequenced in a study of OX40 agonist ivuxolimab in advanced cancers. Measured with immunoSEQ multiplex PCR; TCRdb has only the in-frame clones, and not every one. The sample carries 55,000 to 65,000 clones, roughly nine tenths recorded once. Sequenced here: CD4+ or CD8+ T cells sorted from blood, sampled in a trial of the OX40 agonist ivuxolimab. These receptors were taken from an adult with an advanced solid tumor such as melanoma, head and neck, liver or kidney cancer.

CDR3 nucleotides: TGTGCCAGCAGCTGGAGGACTAGCGGGTATTATACGGCCACTAGCACAGATACGCAGTATTTT. Translated: CASSWRTSGYYTATSTDTQYF. The genes are TRBV21-1 and TRBJ2-3; whether TRBD2, the table's D call, matches the DNA was not checked. TRBV21-1 is a listed pseudogene. There are 21 residues in the CDR3.

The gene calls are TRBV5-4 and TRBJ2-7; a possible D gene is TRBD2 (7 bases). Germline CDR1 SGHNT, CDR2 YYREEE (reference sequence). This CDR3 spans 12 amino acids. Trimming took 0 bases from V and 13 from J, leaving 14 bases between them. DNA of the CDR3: TGTGCCAGCAGCTTGGTGTCCGGGGGGCTATACTTC. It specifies CASSLVSGGLYF.

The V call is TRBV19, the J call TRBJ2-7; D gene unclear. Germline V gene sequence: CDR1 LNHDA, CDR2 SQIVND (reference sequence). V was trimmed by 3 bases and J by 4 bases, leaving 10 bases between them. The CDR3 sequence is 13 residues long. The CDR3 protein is CASSMRHPYEQYF. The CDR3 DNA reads TGTGCCAGTAGTATGAGGCATCCATACGAGCAGTACTTC.

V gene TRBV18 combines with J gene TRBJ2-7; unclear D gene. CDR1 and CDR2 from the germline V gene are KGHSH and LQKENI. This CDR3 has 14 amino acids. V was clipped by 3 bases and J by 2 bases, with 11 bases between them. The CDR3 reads CASSPSNTAYEQYF. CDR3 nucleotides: TGTGCCAGCTCACCTAGCAACACCGCCTACGAGCAGTACTTC.

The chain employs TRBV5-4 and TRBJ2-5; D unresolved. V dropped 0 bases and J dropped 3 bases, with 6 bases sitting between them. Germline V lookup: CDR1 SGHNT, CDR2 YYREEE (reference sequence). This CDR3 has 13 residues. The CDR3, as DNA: TGTGCCAGCAGCTTGGGATCGGAAGAGACCCAGTACTTC. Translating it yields CASSLGSEETQYF. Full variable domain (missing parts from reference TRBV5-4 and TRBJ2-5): ETGVTQSPTHLIKTRGQQVTLRCSSQSGHNTVSWYQQALGQGPQFIFQYYREEENGRGNFPPRFSGLQFPNYSSELNVNALELDDSALYLCASSLGSEETQYFGPGTRLLVL.

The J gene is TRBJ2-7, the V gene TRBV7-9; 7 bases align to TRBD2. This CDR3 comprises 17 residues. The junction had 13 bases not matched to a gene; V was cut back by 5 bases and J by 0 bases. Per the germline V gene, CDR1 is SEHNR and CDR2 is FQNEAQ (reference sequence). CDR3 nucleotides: TGTGCCAGCAGCCCCAGTTCGGGGGGATCTACCTCCTACGAGCAGTACTTC. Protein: CASSPSSGGSTSYEQYF.

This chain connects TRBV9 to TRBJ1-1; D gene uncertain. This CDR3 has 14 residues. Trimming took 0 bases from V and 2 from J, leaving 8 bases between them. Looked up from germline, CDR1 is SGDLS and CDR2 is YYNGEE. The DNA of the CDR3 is TGTGCCAGCAGCGTAGATTTGCGAAACACTGAAGCTTTCTTT. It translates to CASSVDLRNTEAFF.

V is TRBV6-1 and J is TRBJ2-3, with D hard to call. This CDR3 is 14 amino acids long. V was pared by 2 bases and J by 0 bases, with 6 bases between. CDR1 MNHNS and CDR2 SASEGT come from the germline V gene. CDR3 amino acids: CASSEPGSTDTQYF. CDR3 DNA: TGTGCCAGCAGTGAACCCGGGAGCACAGATACGCAGTATTTT.

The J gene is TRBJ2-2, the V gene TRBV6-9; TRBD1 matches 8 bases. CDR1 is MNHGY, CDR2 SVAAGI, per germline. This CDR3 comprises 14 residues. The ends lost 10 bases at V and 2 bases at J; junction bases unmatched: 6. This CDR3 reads CATTTGGNTGELFF. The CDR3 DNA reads TGTGCCACCACAACAGGGGGAAACACCGGGGAGCTGTTTTTT.

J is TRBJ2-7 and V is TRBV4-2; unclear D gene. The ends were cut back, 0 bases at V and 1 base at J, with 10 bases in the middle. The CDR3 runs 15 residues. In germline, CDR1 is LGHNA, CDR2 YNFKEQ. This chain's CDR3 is CASSQESALSYEQYF. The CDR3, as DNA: TGTGCCAGCAGCCAAGAGTCGGCTTTATCCTACGAGCAGTACTTC.

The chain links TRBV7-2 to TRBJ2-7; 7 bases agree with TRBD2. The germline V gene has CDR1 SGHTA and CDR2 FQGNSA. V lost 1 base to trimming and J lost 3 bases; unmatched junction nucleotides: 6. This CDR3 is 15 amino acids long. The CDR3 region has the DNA TGTGCCAGCAGCTTAGAGTGGGCGGGAGACTACGAGCAGTACTTC. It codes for CASSLEWAGDYEQYF.

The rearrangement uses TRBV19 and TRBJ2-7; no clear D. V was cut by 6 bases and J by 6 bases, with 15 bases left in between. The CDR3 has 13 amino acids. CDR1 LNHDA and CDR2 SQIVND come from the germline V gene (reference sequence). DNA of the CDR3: TGTGCCAGTAGCACTACTGTCCTGGGCGAGCAGTACTTC. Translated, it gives CASSTTVLGEQYF. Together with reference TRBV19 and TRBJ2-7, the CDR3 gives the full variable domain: DGGITQSPKYLFRKEGQNVTLSCEQNLNHDAMYWYRQDPGQGLRLIYYSQIVNDFQKGDIAEGYSVSREKKESFPLTVTSAQKNPTAFYLCASSTTVLGEQYFGPGTRLTVT.

CDR3 sequence reads: CASSVGQPGANVLTF. The CDR3 region has the DNA TGTGCCAGCAGTGTGGGACAGCCTGGGGCCAACGTCCTGACTTTC. V is TRBV25-1 and J is TRBJ2-6; 7 bases are a match to TRBD1. Germline V gene sequence: CDR1 MGHDK, CDR2 SYGVNS. The V gene end was trimmed by 4 bases and the J gene end by 2 bases; junction bases not matched to a gene: 2. CDR3 size: 15 residues.

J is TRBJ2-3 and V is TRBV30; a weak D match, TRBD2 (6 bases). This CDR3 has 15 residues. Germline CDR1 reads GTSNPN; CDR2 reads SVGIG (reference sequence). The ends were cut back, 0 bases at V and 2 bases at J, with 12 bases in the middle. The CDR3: CAWSVPGVSTDTQYF. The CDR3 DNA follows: TGTGCCTGGAGTGTACCGGGGGTCTCCACAGATACGCAGTATTTT.

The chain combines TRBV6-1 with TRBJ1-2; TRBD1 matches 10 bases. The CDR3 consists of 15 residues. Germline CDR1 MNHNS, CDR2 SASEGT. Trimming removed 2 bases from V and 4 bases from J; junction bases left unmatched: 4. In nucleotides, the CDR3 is TGTGCCAGCAGTGAACGGACAGGGGGACCCTATGGCTACACCTTC. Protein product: CASSERTGGPYGYTF.

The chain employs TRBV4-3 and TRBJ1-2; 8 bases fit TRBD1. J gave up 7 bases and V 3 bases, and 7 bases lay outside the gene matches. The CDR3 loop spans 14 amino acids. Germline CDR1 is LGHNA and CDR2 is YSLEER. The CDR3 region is CASSQVQGAGGYTF. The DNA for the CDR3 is TGCGCCAGCAGCCAGGTTCAGGGGGCTGGTGGCTACACCTTC.

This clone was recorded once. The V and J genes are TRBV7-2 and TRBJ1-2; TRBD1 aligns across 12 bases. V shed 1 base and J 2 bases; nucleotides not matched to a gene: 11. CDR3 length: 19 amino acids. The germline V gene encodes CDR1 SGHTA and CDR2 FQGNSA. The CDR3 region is CASSLVGDRGPRINYGYTF. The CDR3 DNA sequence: TGTGCCAGCAGCTTAGTGGGGGACAGGGGGCCTCGAATCAACTATGGCTACACCTTC. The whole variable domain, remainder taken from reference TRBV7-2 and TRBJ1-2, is GAGVSQSPSNKVTEKGKDVELRCDPISGHTALYWYRQSLGQGLEFLIYFQGNSAPDKSGLPSDRFSAERTGGSVSTLTIQRTQQEDSAVYLCASSLVGDRGPRINYGYTFGSGTRLTVV.

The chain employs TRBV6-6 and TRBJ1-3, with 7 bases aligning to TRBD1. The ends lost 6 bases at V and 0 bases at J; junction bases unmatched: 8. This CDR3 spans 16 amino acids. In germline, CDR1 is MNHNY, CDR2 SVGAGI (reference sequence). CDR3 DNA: TGTGCCAGCAGACCACCCCGGGACAGCTCTGGAAACACCATATATTTT. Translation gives CASRPPRDSSGNTIYF.

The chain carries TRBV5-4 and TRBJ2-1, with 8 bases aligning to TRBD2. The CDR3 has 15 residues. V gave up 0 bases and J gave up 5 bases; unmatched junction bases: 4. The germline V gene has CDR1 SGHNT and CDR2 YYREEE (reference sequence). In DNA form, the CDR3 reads TGTGCCAGCAGCTTGGGAAGCGGGGGTCACAATGAGCAGTTCTTC. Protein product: CASSLGSGGHNEQFF.

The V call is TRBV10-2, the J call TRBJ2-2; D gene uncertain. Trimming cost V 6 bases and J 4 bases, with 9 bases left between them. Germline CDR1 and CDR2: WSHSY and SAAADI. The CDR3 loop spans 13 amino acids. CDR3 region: CASSEQLTGELFF. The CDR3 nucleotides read TGCGCCAGCAGCGAACAGCTCACCGGGGAGCTGTTTTTT.

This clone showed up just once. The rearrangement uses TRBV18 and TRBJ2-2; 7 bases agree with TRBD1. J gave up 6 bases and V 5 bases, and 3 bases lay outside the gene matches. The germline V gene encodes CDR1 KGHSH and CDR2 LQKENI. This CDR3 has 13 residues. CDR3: CASSSTGAGELFF. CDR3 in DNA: TGTGCCAGCTCAAGCACAGGGGCCGGGGAGCTGTTTTTT.